Shown below are 21 T cell receptor beta chains from a single sample sequenced in a study of blood T cell repertoires in COVID-19. Sequencing used immunoSEQ multiplex PCR; TCRdb keeps in-frame clones, though not all of them. This table holds around 220,000 clones, 80% to 90% found once. Sequenced material: peripheral blood. Receptors originate from a man aged 25-40 years with active or convalescent COVID-19.

The chain carries TRBV2 and TRBJ1-1; D gene uncertain. Trimming took 5 bases from V and 4 from J, leaving 11 bases between them. CDR1 and CDR2 from the germline V gene are SNHLY and FYNNEI. The CDR3 length is 13 residues. Written as DNA, the CDR3 is TGTGCCAGCAGTCGGGAGAGGCCCACTGAAGCTTTCTTT. It codes for CASSRERPTEAFF.

This clone appeared once. This chain links TRBV3-1 (or the pseudogene TRBV3-2) with TRBJ1-2; TRBD1 aligns across 9 bases. After removal of 3 bases from V and 8 bases from J, the junction contained 4 bases not matched to a gene. There are 13 residues in the CDR3. Looked up from germline, CDR1 is LGHDT and CDR2 is YNNKEL (reference sequence). The CDR3 DNA is TGTGCCAGCAGCCAGGGACAGGGCACCGGCTACACCTTC. Translating it yields CASSQGQGTGYTF.

The chain joins TRBV4-1 to TRBJ1-6, with 7 nucleotides matching TRBD1. The J segment lost 6 bases and the V segment lost 2 bases, leaving 1 base of the junction unmatched. Germline assignment: CDR1 MGHRA and CDR2 YSYEKL. The CDR3 has 14 residues. CDR3 sequence: CASSQRTGNSPLHF. Here the CDR3 DNA reads TGCGCCAGCAGCCAACGGACAGGTAATTCACCCCTCCACTTT.

This chain connects TRBV28 to TRBJ2-7; 7 positions agree with TRBD1. The CDR3 covers 15 residues. V lost 4 bases, J lost 3 bases, and 9 bases stayed unmatched. Germline V gives CDR1 MDHEN, CDR2 SYDVKM. The CDR3 protein is CASSSLDRLGYEQYF. CDR3 in DNA: TGTGCCAGCAGTTCGCTGGACAGGCTAGGCTACGAGCAGTACTTC.

This clone was counted only a few times. The chain uses TRBV11-2 and TRBJ2-3; D is ambiguous. Trimming took off 1 base at V and 4 bases at J, with 9 bases between the two ends. Germline V gene data show CDR1 as SGHAT and CDR2 as FQNNGV. The CDR3 extends over 14 amino acids. DNA of the CDR3: TGTGCCAGCAGCTTAGTGGGCAGATCAGATACGCAGTATTTT. As protein: CASSLVGRSDTQYF.

V and J are TRBV19 and TRBJ1-4, with a tentative D call TRBD1 (5 bases). Trimming left V 2 bases short and J 0 bases short, with 19 bases between. CDR1 and CDR2 (germline): LNHDA, SQIVND (reference sequence). The length of the CDR3 is 19 residues. In nucleotides, the CDR3 is TGTGCCAGTAGTATATCGAAGGGGTCAAGGGTTGCAACTAATGAAAAACTGTTTTTT. Translation: CASSISKGSRVATNEKLFF.

This chain links TRBV7-2 with TRBJ1-3, with 11 bases fitting TRBD1. The CDR3 has 16 amino acids. Trimming removed 5 bases from V and 2 bases from J; junction bases left unmatched: 5. CDR1 and CDR2 from the germline V gene are SGHTA and FQGNSA. The CDR3 region is CASSPRDRGAGNTIYF. CDR3 in DNA: TGTGCCAGCAGCCCCCGGGACAGGGGGGCTGGAAACACCATATATTTT.

V and J are TRBV27 and TRBJ2-2; unclear D gene. The V and J ends lost 4 bases and 5 bases respectively, with 8 bases between them. CDR1 MNHEY and CDR2 SMNVEV come from the germline V gene (reference sequence). The CDR3 length is 13 residues. For the CDR3, the DNA is TGTGCCAGCAGTTCTACGTTTACCGGGGAGCTGTTTTTT. This codes for CASSSTFTGELFF.

The chain is built from TRBV4-1 and TRBJ2-3; 7 positions agree with TRBD1. With 4 bases clipped from V and 2 bases from J, the junction kept 6 bases outside the gene matches. Germline V gene lookup returns CDR1 MGHRA and CDR2 YSYEKL. The CDR3 runs 15 residues. CDR3: CASSLRQGVTDTQYF. The CDR3 DNA is TGCGCCAGCAGCCTCAGACAGGGAGTCACAGATACGCAGTATTTT.

The chain uses TRBV7-9 and TRBJ2-7; possible D gene TRBD1, 6 bases. Germline V lookup: CDR1 SEHNR, CDR2 FQNEAQ (reference sequence). The CDR3 totals 13 residues. Trimming removed 2 bases from V and 6 bases from J, with 11 bases in between. Written as DNA, the CDR3 is TGTGCCAGCAGCTTAACAGGGAGCTCCGAGCAGTACTTC. Residues: CASSLTGSSEQYF.

This rearrangement joins TRBV19 to TRBJ2-7; D possibly corresponds to TRBD1 (6 bases). Germline V gene data show CDR1 as LNHDA and CDR2 as SQIVND (reference sequence). The CDR3 extends over 13 amino acids. V lost 4 bases and J 4 bases, leaving 11 bases between the germline ends. The CDR3 coding sequence is TGTGCCAGTAGTACAGTTACAGGGTACGAGCAGTACTTC. Residues: CASSTVTGYEQYF.

The chain couples TRBV9 to TRBJ1-2; D might be TRBD1 (6 bases). This CDR3 region has 12 residues. Germline V gene data show CDR1 as SGDLS and CDR2 as YYNGEE. V lost 4 bases to trimming and J lost 11 bases, with 15 bases between them. CDR3 sequence (DNA): TGTGCCAGCAGCTCCGGACAGAGATCGTACACCTTC. This gives the protein CASSSGQRSYTF.

The chain joins TRBV15 to TRBJ1-5; D remains unclear. V was pared by 3 bases and J by 6 bases, with 9 bases between. This CDR3 has 13 residues. The germline CDR1 and CDR2 sequences are LNHNV and YYDKDF (reference sequence). The CDR3 protein is CATSSEIGQPQHF. CDR3 DNA: TGTGCCACCAGCAGCGAAATCGGTCAGCCCCAGCATTTT. The full variable domain, in which reference TRBV15 and TRBJ1-5 provide the parts outside the CDR3, is DAMVIQNPRYQVTQFGKPVTLSCSQTLNHNVMYWYQQKSSQAPKLLFHYYDKDFNNEADTPDNFQSRRPNTSFCFLDIRSPGLGDTAMYLCATSSEIGQPQHFGDGTRLSIL.

The chain joins TRBV15 to TRBJ1-3, with a possible D match to TRBD1 (6 bases). The CDR3 contains 15 residues. CDR1 and CDR2 (germline): LNHNV, YYDKDF (reference sequence). V lost 3 bases to trimming and J lost 1 base, with 10 bases between them. CDR3 loop: CATSRPGVSGNTIYF. The CDR3 nucleotides read TGTGCCACCAGCAGGCCAGGGGTTTCTGGAAACACCATATATTTT.

The V and J genes are TRBV7-8 and TRBJ1-2, with 9 bases lining up with TRBD1. Germline lookup yields CDR1 SGHVS and CDR2 FQNEAQ. The CDR3 totals 14 residues. V shed 5 bases and J 3 bases; nucleotides not matched to a gene: 4. CDR3 DNA: TGTGCCAGCAGCAGGGGACAGGGAGACTATGGCTACACCTTC. Its protein product is CASSRGQGDYGYTF.

The chain recombines TRBV4-3 with TRBJ1-3; no definite D call. Trimming took 0 bases from V and 4 from J, leaving 4 bases between them. This CDR3 contains 13 residues. Germline V gene lookup returns CDR1 LGHNA and CDR2 YSLEER. This CDR3 is CASSQDRGNTIYF. The CDR3, as DNA: TGCGCCAGCAGCCAAGATAGAGGAAACACCATATATTTT.

The chain recombines TRBV6-5 with TRBJ1-2; TRBD1 aligns across 11 bases. The CDR3 runs to 14 residues. V was clipped by 5 bases and J by 7 bases; unmatched bases: 6. The germline V gene encodes CDR1 MNHEY and CDR2 SVGAGI. For the CDR3, the DNA is TGTGCCAGCAGTAGCGGGACAGGGGGTCGTGGCTACACCTTC. Its translation: CASSSGTGGRGYTF.

This sequence joins TRBV14 and TRBJ2-1; tentatively, D is TRBD1 (6 bases). Germline V gene sequence: CDR1 SGHDN, CDR2 FVKESK. This CDR3 has 15 amino acids. Trimming removed 0 bases from V and 0 bases from J, with 6 bases in between. The CDR3 is CASSQEGASYNEQFF. The CDR3 DNA follows: TGTGCCAGCAGCCAAGAGGGGGCCTCCTACAATGAGCAGTTCTTC.

This chain joins TRBV7-2 and TRBJ2-1; the D gene is possibly TRBD2 (5 bases). Germline-derived CDR1 and CDR2 are SGHTA and FQGNSA. Trimming stripped 3 bases from V and 4 bases from J, with 13 bases between. The CDR3 loop spans 15 amino acids. The CDR3 protein is CASSLGDYRYNEQFF. In nucleotides, the CDR3 is TGTGCCAGCAGCTTGGGTGACTATCGGTACAATGAGCAGTTCTTC.

This clone was picked up one time. This chain uses TRBV30 with TRBJ1-4; the match to TRBD1 covers 10 bases. Trimming removed 4 bases from V and 8 bases from J; junction bases left unmatched: 4. The germline CDR1 and CDR2 sequences are GTSNPN and SVGIG (reference sequence). The CDR3 runs to 13 residues. The DNA of the CDR3 is TGTGCCTGGACGGGACAGGGGTGGGAAAAACTGTTTTTT. Translated, it gives CAWTGQGWEKLFF.

The chain uses TRBV24-1 and TRBJ1-5; D perhaps matches TRBD1 (5 bases). The length of the CDR3 is 15 residues. V lost 7 bases and J 7 bases, leaving 19 bases between the germline ends. Germline CDR1 reads KGHDR; CDR2 reads SFDVKD. In nucleotides, the CDR3 is TGTGCCACCAGCCCAGCAGGAAGGGGAGGGCAGCCCCAGCATTTT. The encoded protein is CATSPAGRGGQPQHF.